The 32 T cell receptor beta chains below all came from one sample that was sequenced in a study of radiotherapy plus CTLA-4 blockade in lung cancer. Using immunoSEQ multiplex PCR, the repertoire was profiled, and TCRdb retains in-frame clones only, with some absent. The data show about 97,000 clones, 60% to 75% seen once. Specimen: peripheral blood, collected from a patient treated with radiotherapy plus ipilimumab. These receptor sequences come from a human donor with non-small cell lung cancer who had a partial response to radiotherapy plus ipilimumab. Some clones in this sample may be carry-over from other donors' samples.

The V gene is TRBV11-2, the J gene TRBJ1-1, with a weak D call TRBD1 (6 bases). Trimming cost V 4 bases and J 5 bases, with 20 bases left between them. Germline assignment: CDR1 SGHAT and CDR2 FQNNGV. This CDR3 spans 16 amino acids. The CDR3 loop is CASSSSNGGAKTEAFF. The CDR3 DNA reads TGTGCCAGCAGCTCCTCTAATGGGGGCGCCAAGACTGAAGCTTTCTTT.

A single count supports this clone. The chain recombines TRBV30 with TRBJ1-2; maybe TRBD1 (5 bases). This CDR3 is 14 amino acids long. Trimming removed 0 bases at V and 3 bases at J, with 11 bases between. CDR1 and CDR2 (germline): GTSNPN, SVGIG (reference sequence). The CDR3 DNA sequence: TGTGCCTGGAGTGTCGTGCGGGGGTACTATGGCTACACCTTC. It is translated as CAWSVVRGYYGYTF. Full variable domain (rest looked up from reference TRBV30 and TRBJ1-2): SQTIHQWPATLVQPVGSPLSLECTVEGTSNPNLYWYRQAAGRGLQLLFYSVGIGQISSEVPQNLSASRPQDRQFILSSKKLLLSDSGFYLCAWSVVRGYYGYTFGSGTRLTVV.

This clone was detected only a few times. The CDR3 loop reads CASSPDGRNTEAFF. CDR3 nucleotide sequence: TGTGCCAGCAGCCCCGATGGCAGGAACACTGAAGCTTTCTTT. The chain combines TRBV7-8 with TRBJ1-1; D not certain. Germline values: CDR1 SGHVS, CDR2 FQNEAQ. CDR3 length: 14 residues. Trimming shortened V by 5 bases and J by 1 base, and 11 bases separated the two germline ends.

The chain uses TRBV30 and TRBJ1-1, with D uncertain. V lost 3 bases to trimming and J lost 3 bases, with 11 bases between them. The CDR3 spans 13 residues. The V gene's germline CDR1 is GTSNPN and CDR2 SVGIG (reference sequence). Here the CDR3 DNA reads TGTGCCTGGAGCGTCCGTGGGCACACTGAAGCTTTCTTT. Protein: CAWSVRGHTEAFF.

This chain uses TRBV27 with TRBJ2-1; 7 bases line up with TRBD2. The CDR3 spans 17 residues. Trimming took 5 bases from V and 0 from J; bases not matched to a gene: 10. Per the germline V gene, CDR1 is MNHEY and CDR2 is SMNVEV (reference sequence). CDR3 DNA: TGTGCCAGCAGTCCGTATAGCGGGCGGAGCTCCTACAATGAGCAGTTCTTC. Translation: CASSPYSGRSSYNEQFF.

This clone came up a few times. This chain links TRBV7-6 with TRBJ2-2; a possible D gene is TRBD2 (7 bases). The CDR3 runs to 17 residues. Per germline, CDR1 SGHVS and CDR2 FNYEAQ. Trimming cost V 5 bases and J 1 base, with 17 bases left between them. The CDR3: CASSPQSGGMNTGELFF. CDR3 nucleotide sequence: TGTGCCAGCAGCCCGCAGTCGGGGGGCATGAACACCGGGGAGCTGTTTTTT.

This rearrangement joins TRBV7-2 to TRBJ2-1, with D possibly TRBD1 on 6 matching bases. Trimming took off 5 bases at V and 5 bases at J, with 16 bases between the two ends. Germline assignment: CDR1 SGHTA and CDR2 FQGNSA. This CDR3 comprises 15 residues. The CDR3 sequence is CASSRRGSINNEQFF. The CDR3 DNA sequence: TGTGCCAGCAGCCGCAGGGGTTCTATTAACAATGAGCAGTTCTTC.

The gene calls are TRBV28 and TRBJ2-4; D is perhaps TRBD1 (5 bases). The germline V and J ends were trimmed by 6 bases and 9 bases, with 12 bases remaining between them. CDR1 and CDR2 from the germline V gene are MDHEN and SYDVKM. CDR3 size: 12 residues. CDR3 nucleotide sequence: TGTGCCAGCAGCCCAGCAGGGTCCATTCAGTACTTC. It codes for CASSPAGSIQYF.

J is TRBJ2-6 and V is TRBV9; 9 bases map to TRBD1. CDR1 SGDLS and CDR2 YYNGEE come from the germline V gene. The CDR3 covers 15 residues. V was pared by 3 bases and J by 2 bases, with 0 bases of the junction left unmatched. CDR3 DNA: TGTGCCAGCAGCGGACAGGGGGCTGGGGCCAACGTCCTGACTTTC. It encodes CASSGQGAGANVLTF.

V gene TRBV18 combines with J gene TRBJ2-3, with D perhaps TRBD2 (6 bases). The germline gives CDR1 KGHSH, CDR2 LQKENI. V lost 3 bases and J lost 8, with 12 bases in between. This CDR3 spans 13 amino acids. The CDR3 DNA reads TGTGCCAGCTCACCCACCATGGAGGGTACGCAGTATTTT. Translated: CASSPTMEGTQYF.

This clone has just a few counts. The V call is TRBV19, the J call TRBJ2-1; D might be TRBD2 (5 bases). CDR1 and CDR2 (germline): LNHDA, SQIVND (reference sequence). The V gene lost 5 bases and the J gene lost 6 bases, with 14 bases spanning the gap. CDR3 length: 14 residues. CDR3 in DNA: TGTGCCAGTAGTCCCTCCAGCCTAGCCAATGAGCAGTTCTTC. Encoded protein: CASSPSSLANEQFF.

The V call is TRBV9, the J call TRBJ2-1; 7 bases fit TRBD2. CDR1 is SGDLS, CDR2 YYNGEE, per germline. The CDR3 extends over 14 amino acids. V shed 1 base and J 7 bases; nucleotides not matched to a gene: 5. The CDR3 DNA is TGTGCCAGCAGCGTATTGACTAGCTCAAATGAGCAGTTCTTC. Protein: CASSVLTSSNEQFF. The variable domain in full, with the rest retrieved from reference TRBV9 and TRBJ2-1, is DSGVTQTPKHLITATGQRVTLRCSPRSGDLSVYWYQQSLDQGLQFLIQYYNGEERAKGNILERFSAQQFPDLHSELNLSSLELGDSALYFCASSVLTSSNEQFFGPGTRLTVL.

This clone was found once. The genes are TRBV6-1 and TRBJ1-4, with 8 bases that match TRBD1. V lost 6 bases, J lost 5 bases, and 5 bases stayed unmatched. There are 14 residues in the CDR3. Germline loops: CDR1 MNHNS, CDR2 SASEGT. CDR3 protein: CASRRTGQNEKLFF. Written as DNA, the CDR3 is TGTGCCAGCAGACGGACAGGGCAAAATGAAAAACTGTTTTTT.

This chain joins TRBV28 and TRBJ2-5; TRBD2 matches 10 bases. V was pared by 6 bases and J by 6 bases, with 13 bases of the junction left unmatched. There are 16 residues in the CDR3. Per germline, CDR1 MDHEN and CDR2 SYDVKM. The CDR3 coding sequence is TGTGCCAGCAGCCCGGGGACTAGCGAACGCCTACAGACCCAGTACTTC. It translates to CASSPGTSERLQTQYF.

V and J are TRBV28 and TRBJ1-1; weak D call: TRBD1 (6 bases). The V end lost 3 bases, the J end lost 4 bases, and 15 bases lay between the germline ends. CDR1 and CDR2 from the germline V gene are MDHEN and SYDVKM. CDR3 length equals 15 residues. CDR3 nucleotide sequence: TGTGCCAGCAGTTTTCTCGGGGGGCGCGGCACTGAAGCTTTCTTT. This sequence encodes CASSFLGGRGTEAFF.

The rearrangement joins TRBV5-4 to TRBJ2-7; D perhaps matches TRBD1 (5 bases). The germline V gene has CDR1 SGHNT and CDR2 YYREEE (reference sequence). The germline V and J ends were trimmed by 0 bases and 2 bases, with 12 bases remaining between them. The CDR3 has 15 residues. This CDR3 is CASSLDFQGTYEQYF. CDR3 nucleotide sequence: TGTGCCAGCAGCTTGGATTTTCAGGGAACCTACGAGCAGTACTTC.

V and J are TRBV19 and TRBJ2-1; 13 bases agree with TRBD2. V was clipped by 3 bases and J by 7 bases; unmatched bases: 6. Germline CDR1 is LNHDA and CDR2 is SQIVND (reference sequence). This CDR3 has 16 residues. The CDR3 loop reads CASSMRGLAGTNEQFF. The CDR3 nucleotides are TGTGCCAGTAGTATGAGGGGACTAGCGGGAACGAATGAGCAGTTCTTC. Drawing the rest from reference TRBV19 and TRBJ2-1, the complete variable domain is DGGITQSPKYLFRKEGQNVTLSCEQNLNHDAMYWYRQDPGQGLRLIYYSQIVNDFQKGDIAEGYSVSREKKESFPLTVTSAQKNPTAFYLCASSMRGLAGTNEQFFGPGTRLTVL.

V gene TRBV19 combines with J gene TRBJ1-1; the D gene is possibly TRBD1 (5 bases). V lost 5 bases and J lost 5, with 9 bases in between. CDR1 is LNHDA, CDR2 SQIVND, per germline (reference sequence). The CDR3 has 12 amino acids. CDR3 sequence reads: CASSPQGTEAFF. The CDR3 bases are TGTGCCAGTAGTCCCCAGGGTACTGAAGCTTTCTTT.

The V gene is TRBV19, the J gene TRBJ2-5; 12 bases fit TRBD2. The junction had 9 bases not matched to a gene; V was cut back by 3 bases and J by 10 bases. Germline loops: CDR1 LNHDA, CDR2 SQIVND (reference sequence). The CDR3 is 15 amino acids. The DNA of the CDR3 is TGTGCCAGTAGTATGGCTAGCGGGGGGGGAGAAGTCCAGTACTTC. It encodes CASSMASGGGEVQYF.

This clone has just one count. The gene calls are TRBV2 and TRBJ2-2, with TRBD2 matching 7 bases. The CDR3 is 16 residues long. CDR1 is SNHLY and CDR2 is FYNNEI in the germline V gene. V trimming: 3 bases; J trimming: 6 bases; junction bases outside the gene matches: 10. DNA for the CDR3: TGTGCCAGCAGTGACGGGGGGTATAAGGGCCCCGGGGAGCTGTTTTTT. It is translated as CASSDGGYKGPGELFF.

J is TRBJ1-2 and V is TRBV2, with 8 bases that match TRBD1. CDR3 length: 15 residues. The V gene end was trimmed by 8 bases and the J gene end by 2 bases; junction bases not matched to a gene: 10. From germline, CDR1 is SNHLY and CDR2 FYNNEI. Here the CDR3 reads CASGDRQGRNYGYTF. CDR3 bases: TGTGCCAGCGGGGATCGACAGGGGCGAAACTATGGCTACACCTTC.

The chain is built from TRBV5-4 and TRBJ2-5, with 12 bases aligning to TRBD2. V was pared by 4 bases and J by 5 bases, with 9 bases of the junction left unmatched. Germline V lookup: CDR1 SGHNT, CDR2 YYREEE (reference sequence). The CDR3 spans 16 residues. CDR3 sequence: CASSRTSGVDLETQYF. In DNA form, the CDR3 reads TGTGCCAGCAGCCGGACTAGCGGGGTAGATTTGGAGACCCAGTACTTC.

This chain joins TRBV28 and TRBJ1-1; 9 bases map to TRBD1. J lost 5 bases, V lost 2 bases, and 9 bases had no gene match. The CDR3 consists of 16 residues. CDR1 and CDR2 from the germline V gene are MDHEN and SYDVKM. In DNA form, the CDR3 reads TGTGCCAGCAGTTTAGGATATGGGACAGGGCATACTGAAGCTTTCTTT. Amino acid sequence: CASSLGYGTGHTEAFF.

The chain carries TRBV11-2 and TRBJ2-5, with D possibly TRBD1 on 5 matching bases. The assigned J gene may be wrong: the sequence end matches TRBJ2-7 better. Germline CDR1 reads SGHAT; CDR2 reads FQNNGV. CDR3 size: 14 residues. The CDR3 nucleotides are TGTGCCAGCAGCTTAACAGGTAACCCCTACGAGCAGTACTTC. Encoded protein: CASSLTGNPYEQYF.

The rearrangement uses TRBV10-3 and TRBJ2-7; 8 bases align to TRBD1. J was trimmed by 3 bases and V by 4 bases; bases with no gene match: 2. The length of the CDR3 is 13 residues. Germline values: CDR1 ENHRY, CDR2 SYGVKD. The DNA for the CDR3 is TGTGCCATCAGTGGTGACAGGGGCTACGAGCAGTACTTC. Translation: CAISGDRGYEQYF.

In its sample, this clone was seen a few times. The chain couples TRBV2 to TRBJ2-1; D remains unclear. The CDR3 extends over 13 amino acids. Trimming shortened V by 2 bases and J by 9 bases, and 11 bases separated the two germline ends. CDR1 and CDR2 from the germline V gene are SNHLY and FYNNEI. The CDR3 nucleotides read TGTGCCAGCAGTGAAAGTCCTAGAACTGAGCAGTTCTTC. This translates into CASSESPRTEQFF. The full variable domain, completed using reference TRBV2 and TRBJ2-1, is EPEVTQTPSHQVTQMGQEVILRCVPISNHLYFYWYRQILGQKVEFLVSFYNNEISEKSEIFDDQFSVERPDGSNFTLKIRSTKLEDSAMYFCASSESPRTEQFFGPGTRLTVL.

The genes are TRBV10-3 and TRBJ2-7, with TRBD1 matching over 7 bases. The CDR3 runs to 14 residues. Trimming at V came to 5 bases and at J to 3 bases, leaving 7 bases not matched to a gene. Germline V CDR1 and CDR2: ENHRY, SYGVKD. The CDR3 spells CAISLGGISYEQYF. The CDR3 DNA is TGTGCCATCAGTTTAGGGGGCATAAGCTACGAGCAGTACTTC.

The J gene is TRBJ1-6, the V gene TRBV4-2, with 7 bases that match TRBD1. Germline V CDR1 and CDR2: LGHNA, YNFKEQ. V lost 3 bases, J lost 10 bases, and 6 bases stayed unmatched. The CDR3 is 14 amino acids. CDR3 protein: CASSHGQAESPLHF. For the CDR3, the DNA is TGTGCCAGCAGCCACGGACAGGCAGAATCACCCCTCCACTTT.

The CDR3 reads CASSTPRQGGSDTQYF. CDR3 DNA: TGTGCCAGTAGTACCCCCCGGCAGGGAGGGTCAGATACGCAGTATTTT. The genes are TRBV19 and TRBJ2-3; TRBD2 matches 7 bases. Germline-derived CDR1 and CDR2 are LNHDA and SQIVND (reference sequence). This CDR3 has 16 amino acids. V gave up 4 bases and J gave up 4 bases; unmatched junction bases: 11.

The V and J genes are TRBV18 and TRBJ2-7; a possible D gene is TRBD2 (6 bases). The V end lost 0 bases, the J end lost 0 bases, and 9 bases lay between the germline ends. This CDR3 region has 15 residues. Germline V CDR1 and CDR2: KGHSH, LQKENI. In DNA, the CDR3 is TGTGCCAGCTCACCACCGGGAGGCATCTCCTACGAGCAGTACTTC. Amino acids: CASSPPGGISYEQYF.

The chain is built from TRBV5-4 and TRBJ2-5; unclear D gene. Germline CDR1 reads SGHNT; CDR2 reads YYREEE (reference sequence). V gave up 9 bases and J gave up 3 bases, with 15 bases separating them. This CDR3 region has 13 residues. CDR3 DNA: TGTGCCACCGTATCCGCCCCGGAAGAGACCCAGTACTTC. The encoded protein is CATVSAPEETQYF.

The CDR3 loop reads CASSSTGGPHF. For the CDR3, the DNA is TGTGCCAGCAGTTCTACAGGGGGACCGCATTTT. J is TRBJ1-5 and V is TRBV27; 8 nucleotides align to TRBD1. There are 11 residues in the CDR3. CDR1 is MNHEY and CDR2 is SMNVEV in the germline V gene (reference sequence). V dropped 4 bases and J dropped 15; count of bases not matched to a gene: 5.